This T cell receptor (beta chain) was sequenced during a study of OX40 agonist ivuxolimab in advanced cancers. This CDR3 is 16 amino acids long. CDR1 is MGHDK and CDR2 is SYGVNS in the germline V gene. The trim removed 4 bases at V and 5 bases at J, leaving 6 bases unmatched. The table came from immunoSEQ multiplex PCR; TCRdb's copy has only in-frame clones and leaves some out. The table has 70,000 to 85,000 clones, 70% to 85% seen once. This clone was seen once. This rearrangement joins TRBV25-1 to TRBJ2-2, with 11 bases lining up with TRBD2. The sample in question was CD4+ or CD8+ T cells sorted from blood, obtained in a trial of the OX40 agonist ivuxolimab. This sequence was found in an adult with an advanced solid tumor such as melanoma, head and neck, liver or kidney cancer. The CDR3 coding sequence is TGTGCCAGCAGTGCCCTAGCGGGGGGTTTGACCGGGGAGCTGTTTTTT. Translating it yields CASSALAGGLTGELFF.